The rows below give T cell receptor beta chains drawn from one sample of a study of control samples from healthy donors and cancer patients. The data were produced by immunoSEQ multiplex PCR, yet TCRdb's version contains in-frame clones alone and is incomplete. The sample consists of some 130,000 clones, about nine tenths of them appearing once. The material sequenced was blood. These receptors came from a man in his forties or fifties in good health. CDR3s include the opening cysteine and the closing phenylalanine or tryptophan. D genes are given only for firm matches. Not all rows give a size; the values are once, few, many and, for expanded clones, a class.

J: TRBJ1-3; V: TRBV27; D: NA; size: NA; DNA: TGTGCCAGCAGTTCAAGAGGGACGGGATCTGGAAACACCATATATTTT; CDR3: CASSSRGTGSGNTIYF
J: TRBJ1-3; V: TRBV6-5; D: NA; size: NA; DNA: TGTGCCAGCAGTTACTCTTTCGGGGGAAACACCATATATTTT; CDR3: CASSYSFGGNTIYF
J: TRBJ1-2; V: TRBV5-1; D: TRBD1; size: NA; DNA: TGCGCCAGCAGCATTCAGGGGGCGCAGGGCTACACCTTC; CDR3: CASSIQGAQGYTF
J: TRBJ1-6; V: TRBV6-5; D: TRBD1; size: NA; DNA: TGTGCCAGCAGACAGGGGGGCCAGAATTCACCCCTCCACTTT; CDR3: CASRQGGQNSPLHF
J: TRBJ1-2; V: TRBV5-5; D: NA; size: NA; DNA: TGTGCCAGCAGCCCAACGTTAGCAAGGAATGGCTACACCTTC; CDR3: CASSPTLARNGYTF
J: TRBJ1-3; V: TRBV7-6; D: NA; size: NA; DNA: TGTGCCAGCAGCTTAGGGGTCCTTGGAAACACCATATATTTT; CDR3: CASSLGVLGNTIYF
J: TRBJ2-7; V: TRBV5-4; D: NA; size: NA; DNA: TGTGCCAGCAGCTTCAGGATAGGGGTTGAGCAGTACTTC; CDR3: CASSFRIGVEQYF
J: TRBJ2-3; V: TRBV30; D: NA; size: NA; DNA: TGTGCCTGGGGACAGACCTCAGATACGCAGTATTTT; CDR3: CAWGQTSDTQYF
J: TRBJ1-6; V: TRBV2; D: NA; size: NA; DNA: TGTGCCAGCAGTGCCCCCGGGACCCACAAATATTTT; CDR3: CASSAPGTHKYF
J: TRBJ1-1; V: TRBV4-1; D: NA; size: NA; DNA: TGCGCCAGCAGCCACCAGGGACCAGTTATGAACACTGAAGCTTTCTTT; CDR3: CASSHQGPVMNTEAFF
J: TRBJ2-7; V: TRBV29-1; D: NA; size: NA; DNA: TGCAGCGTTGAAAAGCGCCAGGGTCTCCCCGGAGAGCAGTACTTC; CDR3: CSVEKRQGLPGEQYF
J: TRBJ1-2; V: TRBV20-1; D: NA; size: NA; DNA: TGCAGTGCTAGAGAGGGGGGCTACACCTTC; CDR3: CSAREGGYTF
J: TRBJ1-1; V: TRBV2; D: NA; size: NA; DNA: TGTGCCAGCAGTGTGTTGGGGGGGAACACTGAAGCTTTCTTT; CDR3: CASSVLGGNTEAFF
J: TRBJ2-1; V: TRBV7-2; D: TRBD2; size: NA; DNA: TGTGCCAGCAGCCCGCACAGCGGGGGCCCCTACAATGAGCAGTTCTTC; CDR3: CASSPHSGGPYNEQFF
J: TRBJ2-7; V: TRBV7-2; D: TRBD2; size: NA; DNA: TGTGCCAGCAGCCCCGGGGGAGGGGCGACCGAGCAGTACTTC; CDR3: CASSPGGGATEQYF
J: TRBJ2-1; V: TRBV9; D: TRBD1; size: NA; DNA: TGTGCCAGCAGCGCAGACCCAGGGGGCAGGGAGCAGTTCTTC; CDR3: CASSADPGGREQFF
J: TRBJ2-3; V: TRBV9; D: NA; size: NA; DNA: TGTGCCAGCAGCCCCGGGAGCAGCGGTTCAGATACGCAGTATTTT; CDR3: CASSPGSSGSDTQYF
J: TRBJ2-7; V: TRBV28; D: NA; size: NA; DNA: TGTGCCAGCAGTTTGGGCACCCTTTCGCACGAGCAGTACTTC; CDR3: CASSLGTLSHEQYF
J: TRBJ2-7; V: TRBV20-1; D: NA; size: NA; DNA: TGCAGTGCTAGTCGGCAGGCCCCCTACGAGCAGTACTTC; CDR3: CSASRQAPYEQYF
J: TRBJ2-6; V: TRBV28; D: NA; size: NA; DNA: TGTGCCAGCAGTTCCAGAGGTGTTTCTGGGGCCAACGTCCTGACTTTC; CDR3: CASSSRGVSGANVLTF
J: TRBJ2-1; V: TRBV19; D: NA; size: NA; DNA: TGTGCCAGTAGTCTTACTAGCAACAATGAGCAGTTCTTC; CDR3: CASSLTSNNEQFF
J: TRBJ1-2; V: TRBV5-1; D: NA; size: few; DNA: TGCGCCAGCAGCCCTGGCCATAGAGATAACTATGGCTACACCTTC; CDR3: CASSPGHRDNYGYTF
J: TRBJ2-5; V: TRBV10-3; D: TRBD2; size: NA; DNA: TGTGCCATCAGCCGGGTAGCGGGGGGCTTTTCAGAGACCCAGTACTTC; CDR3: CAISRVAGGFSETQYF
J: TRBJ2-2; V: TRBV9; D: NA; size: NA; DNA: TGTGCCAGCAGCGTAGATGGAGTCCGCGGGGAGCTGTTTTTT; CDR3: CASSVDGVRGELFF
J: TRBJ2-1; V: TRBV6-5; D: NA; size: NA; DNA: TGTGCCAGCAGTTACCGGCGGTTTGCGGCCCACAATGAGCAGTTCTTC; CDR3: CASSYRRFAAHNEQFF
J: TRBJ1-1; V: TRBV12-3/TRBV12-4; D: NA; size: NA; DNA: TGTGCCAGCACAGGGTATAGCACTGAAGCTTTCTTT; CDR3: CASTGYSTEAFF
J: TRBJ1-2; V: TRBV7-2; D: NA; size: NA; DNA: TGTGCCAGCAGCCCAAGAGTTTATGGCTACACCTTC; CDR3: CASSPRVYGYTF
J: TRBJ2-7; V: TRBV15; D: TRBD1; size: NA; DNA: TGTGCCACCAGCAGAGAGGCGACAGGGGCTTCCTACGAGCAGTACTTC; CDR3: CATSREATGASYEQYF
J: TRBJ1-1; V: TRBV11-2; D: TRBD1; size: NA; DNA: TGTGCCAGCAGCCCAAGACAGGGCTTAGGCACTGAAGCTTTCTTT; CDR3: CASSPRQGLGTEAFF
J: TRBJ1-1; V: TRBV2; D: NA; size: once; DNA: TGTGCCAGCAGACGGACCCCTGAGGACACTGAAGCTTTCTTT; CDR3: CASRRTPEDTEAFF
J: TRBJ2-3; V: TRBV11-2; D: TRBD2; size: NA; DNA: TGTGCCAGCAGCGCGAGGACTAGCGGGGGGGTTGTAACGCAGTATTTT; CDR3: CASSARTSGGVVTQYF
J: TRBJ1-4; V: TRBV5-1; D: TRBD1; size: NA; DNA: TGCGCCAGCAGCTTAAATCCAGGGGGCGCAAATGAAAAACTGTTTTTT; CDR3: CASSLNPGGANEKLFF
J: TRBJ2-5; V: TRBV5-4; D: NA; size: NA; DNA: TGTGCCAGCAGCCGGGGCACACAGGGAACTTTGGAGACCCAGTACTTC; CDR3: CASSRGTQGTLETQYF
J: TRBJ1-1; V: TRBV21-1; D: NA; size: few; DNA: TGTGCCAGCATCCCGGGGGGGGAGAACACTGAAGCTTTCTTT; CDR3: CASIPGGENTEAFF
J: TRBJ2-1; V: TRBV11-3; D: TRBD1; size: NA; DNA: TGTGCCAGCAGCTCGGACAGGGGGGACAATGAGCAGTTCTTC; CDR3: CASSSDRGDNEQFF